What follows are 13 T cell receptor beta chains derived from one specimen sequenced in a study of cytomegalovirus exposure and HLA in healthy donors (dated by TCRdb to about 2017). Receptor amplification or capture employed the immunoSEQ multiplex PCR assay. A mixture of 60 forward primers for TCR Vbeta segments and 13 reverse primers for TCR Jbeta segments was used in the multiplex PCR. This is the immuneACCESS table as TCRdb keeps it, with only in-frame sequences that have V and J called. A part of the clones is gone; compared with another copy, unresolved V genes explain less than half, and the rest is unexplained. The sample's own table lists about 110,000 clones. The ten largest account for approximately 3.8% of the sample. Sequencing was carried out using PBMCs. The receptor source for this set is a man aged 18 to 35 in good health and CMV-seronegative.

This chain links TRBV5-5 with TRBJ2-7; 10 bases are shared with TRBD1. The CDR3 covers 16 residues. Germline V gives CDR1 SGHKS, CDR2 YYEKEE (reference sequence). V shed 4 bases and J 3 bases; nucleotides not matched to a gene: 10. CDR3 sequence reads: CASSASGTGVFYEQYF. DNA for the CDR3: TGTGCCAGCAGCGCATCCGGGACAGGGGTTTTCTACGAGCAGTACTTC.

V gene TRBV6-1 combines with J gene TRBJ2-3; 11 nucleotides align to TRBD2. Trimming at V came to 5 bases and at J to 15 bases, leaving 19 bases not matched to a gene. This CDR3 region has 16 residues. The germline gives CDR1 MNHNS, CDR2 SASEGT. This CDR3 reads CASSKELAGAAAGDYF. In DNA, the CDR3 is TGTGCCAGCAGTAAAGAACTAGCGGGGGCTGCAGCGGGCGATTATTTT.

The chain has TRBV7-6 and TRBJ1-5, with D perhaps TRBD1 (6 bases). The CDR3 is 14 amino acids. Germline V gives CDR1 SGHVS, CDR2 FNYEAQ. V was trimmed by 5 bases and J by 3 bases, leaving 11 bases between them. Here the CDR3 reads CASSQGGFNQPQHF. The CDR3 DNA reads as TGTGCCAGCAGCCAAGGGGGATTCAATCAGCCCCAGCATTTT.

The V gene is TRBV6-5, the J gene TRBJ1-5; unclear D gene. Germline loops: CDR1 MNHEY, CDR2 SVGAGI. This CDR3 comprises 15 residues. V was pared by 6 bases and J by 0 bases, with 12 bases between. The CDR3 DNA reads TGTGCCAGCAGAGACGACTACTATAGCAATCAGCCCCAGCATTTT. Its protein is CASRDDYYSNQPQHF.

This chain links TRBV19 with TRBJ2-2; D possibly corresponds to TRBD2 (5 bases). Trimming stripped 1 base from V and 6 bases from J, with 6 bases between. The CDR3 runs to 13 residues. CDR1 LNHDA and CDR2 SQIVND come from the germline V gene (reference sequence). This CDR3 reads CASSIAGAGELFF. As DNA, the CDR3 is TGTGCCAGTAGTATAGCCGGGGCCGGGGAGCTGTTTTTT.

The chain carries TRBV18 and TRBJ2-3; 9 bases fit TRBD1. The germline CDR1 and CDR2 sequences are KGHSH and LQKENI. V was pared by 3 bases and J by 1 base, with 11 bases of the junction left unmatched. The CDR3 is made up of 18 amino acids. The CDR3: CASSPYSSRTGGTDTQYF. The CDR3 bases are TGTGCCAGCTCACCCTACTCCTCCAGGACAGGGGGCACAGATACGCAGTATTTT.

This rearrangement joins TRBV5-1 to TRBJ2-3; 8 bases align to TRBD1. The CDR3 runs 15 residues. With V trimmed by 3 bases and J by 0 bases, 3 bases remained unmatched. Per the germline V gene, CDR1 is SGHRS and CDR2 is YFSETQ. The chain's CDR3 is CASSSGGSSTDTQYF. The DNA for the CDR3 is TGCGCCAGCAGCTCAGGGGGCTCGAGCACAGATACGCAGTATTTT.

This chain uses TRBV11-1 with TRBJ1-1, with D possibly being TRBD1 (6 bases). Germline V gene lookup returns CDR1 SGHAT and CDR2 FQDESV (reference sequence). This CDR3 is 16 amino acids long. Trimming removed 5 bases at V and 4 bases at J, with 20 bases between. The CDR3 loop is CASSHGGAHAGTEAFF. Written as DNA, the CDR3 is TGTGCCAGCAGCCATGGGGGGGCGCATGCGGGCACTGAAGCTTTCTTT. The entire variable domain, with the rest obtained from reference TRBV11-1 and TRBJ1-1, is as follows: EAEVAQSPRYKITEKSQAVAFWCDPISGHATLYWYRQILGQGPELLVQFQDESVVDDSQLPKDRFSAERLKGVDSTLKIQPAELGDSAMYLCASSHGGAHAGTEAFFGQGTRLTVV.

V and J are TRBV19 and TRBJ1-3, with TRBD1 as a possible D gene (5 bases). This CDR3 region has 14 residues. V dropped 6 bases and J dropped 4 bases, with 13 bases sitting between them. Germline V lookup: CDR1 LNHDA, CDR2 SQIVND (reference sequence). The CDR3 DNA follows: TGTGCCAGTAGGACCTCAGGGTGGGGAAACACCATATATTTT. Translation gives CASRTSGWGNTIYF.

The chain recombines TRBV29-1 with TRBJ1-1; the D gene is possibly TRBD1 (5 bases). Germline assignment: CDR1 SQVTM and CDR2 ANQGSEA. CDR3 size: 13 residues. V dropped 4 bases and J dropped 0 bases, with 9 bases sitting between them. The CDR3 spells CSVADRLNTEAFF. DNA for the CDR3: TGCAGCGTTGCTGACAGACTGAACACTGAAGCTTTCTTT. Supplemented by reference TRBV29-1 and TRBJ1-1, the full variable domain reads SAVISQKPSRDICQRGTSLTIQCQVDSQVTMMFWYRQQPGQSLTLIATANQGSEATYESGFVIDKFPISRPNLTFSTLTVSNMSPEDSSIYLCSVADRLNTEAFFGQGTRLTVV.

With respect to this clone: The germline gene is not matched at one end of the junction; a read error may be the cause. V usage is TRBV2 and J usage is TRBJ1-5; TRBD1 might be the D (5 bases). The CDR3 is 14 residues long. Germline lookup yields CDR1 SNHLY and CDR2 FYNNEI. The CDR3 spells CASREDSRRGAQHF. The CDR3 bases are TGTGCCAGCAGGGAAGACAGTCGTCGGGGGGCCCAGCATTTT.

The chain is built from TRBV9 and TRBJ2-2; D gene ambiguous. Trimming took off 9 bases at V and 8 bases at J, with 14 bases between the two ends. Germline CDR1 SGDLS, CDR2 YYNGEE. The CDR3 consists of 12 residues. CDR3 DNA: TGTGCCACCGGTCCAGGCGTGGGGGAGCTGTTTTTT. Its protein product is CATGPGVGELFF.

The chain uses TRBV9 and TRBJ1-4, with 9 bases lining up with TRBD1. V shed 3 bases and J 3 bases; nucleotides not matched to a gene: 9. CDR3 size: 17 residues. The germline CDR1 and CDR2 sequences are SGDLS and YYNGEE. This CDR3 is CASSETGTGSPNEKLFF. The CDR3, as DNA: TGTGCCAGCAGCGAAACCGGGACAGGGTCACCTAATGAAAAACTGTTTTTT.